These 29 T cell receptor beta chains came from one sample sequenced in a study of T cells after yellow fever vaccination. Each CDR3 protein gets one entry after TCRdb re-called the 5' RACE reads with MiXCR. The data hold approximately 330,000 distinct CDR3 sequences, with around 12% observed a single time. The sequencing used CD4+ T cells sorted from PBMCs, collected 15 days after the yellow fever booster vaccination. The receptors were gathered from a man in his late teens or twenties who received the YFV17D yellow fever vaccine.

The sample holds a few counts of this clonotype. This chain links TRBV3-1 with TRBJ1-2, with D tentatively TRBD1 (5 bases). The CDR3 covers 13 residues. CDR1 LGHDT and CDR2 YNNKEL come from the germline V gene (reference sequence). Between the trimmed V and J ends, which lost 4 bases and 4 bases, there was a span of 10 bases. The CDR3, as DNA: TGTGCCAGCAGCCGGGGGGTGGTCTATGGCTACACCTTC. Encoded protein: CASSRGVVYGYTF.

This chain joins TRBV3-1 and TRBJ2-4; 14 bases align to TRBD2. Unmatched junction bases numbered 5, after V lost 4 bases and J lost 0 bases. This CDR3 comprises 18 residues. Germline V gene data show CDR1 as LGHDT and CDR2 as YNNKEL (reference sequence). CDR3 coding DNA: TGTGCCAGCAGCCGCGGACTAGCGGGGGGTCTAGCCAAAAACATTCAGTACTTC. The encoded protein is CASSRGLAGGLAKNIQYF.

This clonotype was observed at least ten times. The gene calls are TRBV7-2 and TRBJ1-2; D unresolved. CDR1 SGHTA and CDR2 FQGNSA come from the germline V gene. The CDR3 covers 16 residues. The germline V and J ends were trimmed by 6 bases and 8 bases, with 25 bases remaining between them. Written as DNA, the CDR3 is TGTGCCAGCAGACCCCCCCTGGTCGATCTCGGCGGGGGCTACACCTTC. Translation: CASRPPLVDLGGGYTF. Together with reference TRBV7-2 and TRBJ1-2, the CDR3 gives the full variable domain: GAGVSQSPSNKVTEKGKDVELRCDPISGHTALYWYRQSLGQGLEFLIYFQGNSAPDKSGLPSDRFSAERTGGSVSTLTIQRTQQEDSAVYLCASRPPLVDLGGGYTFGSGTRLTVV.

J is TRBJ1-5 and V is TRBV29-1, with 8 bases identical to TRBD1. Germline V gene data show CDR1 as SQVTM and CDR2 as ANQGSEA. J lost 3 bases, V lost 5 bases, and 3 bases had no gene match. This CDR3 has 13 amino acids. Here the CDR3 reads CSVTGGFNQPQHF. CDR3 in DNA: TGCAGCGTTACAGGGGGATTCAATCAGCCCCAGCATTTT.

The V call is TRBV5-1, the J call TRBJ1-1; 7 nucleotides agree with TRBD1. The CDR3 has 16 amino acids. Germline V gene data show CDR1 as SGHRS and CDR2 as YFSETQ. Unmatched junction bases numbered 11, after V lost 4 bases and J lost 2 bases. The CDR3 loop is CASSAQGSGDNTEAFF. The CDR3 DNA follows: TGCGCCAGCAGCGCACAGGGGAGCGGCGACAACACTGAAGCTTTCTTT. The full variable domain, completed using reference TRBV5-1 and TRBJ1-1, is KAGVTQTPRYLIKTRGQQVTLSCSPISGHRSVSWYQQTPGQGLQFLFEYFSETQRNKGNFPGRFSGRQFSNSRSEMNVSTLELGDSALYLCASSAQGSGDNTEAFFGQGTRLTVV.

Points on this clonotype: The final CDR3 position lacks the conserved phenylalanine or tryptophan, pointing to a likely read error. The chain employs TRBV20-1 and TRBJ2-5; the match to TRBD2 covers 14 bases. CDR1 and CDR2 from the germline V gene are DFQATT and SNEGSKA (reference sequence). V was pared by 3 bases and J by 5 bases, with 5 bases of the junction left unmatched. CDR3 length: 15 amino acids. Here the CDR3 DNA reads TGCAGTGCTAGCCGGACTAGCGGGGGGTGGGAGACCCAGTACCTC. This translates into CSASRTSGGWETQYL.

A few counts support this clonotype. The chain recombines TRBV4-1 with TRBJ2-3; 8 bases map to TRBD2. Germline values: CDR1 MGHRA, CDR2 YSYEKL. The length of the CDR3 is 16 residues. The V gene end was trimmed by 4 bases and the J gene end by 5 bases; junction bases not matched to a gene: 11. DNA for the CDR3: TGCGCCAGCAGCCCCTTGCCCGCGGGGGGAAAAGATACGCAGTATTTT. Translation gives CASSPLPAGGKDTQYF.

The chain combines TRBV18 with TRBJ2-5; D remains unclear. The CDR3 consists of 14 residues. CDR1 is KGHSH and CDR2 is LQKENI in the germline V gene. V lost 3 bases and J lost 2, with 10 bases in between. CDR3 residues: CASSPKDGQETQYF. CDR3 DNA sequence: TGTGCCAGCTCACCGAAGGACGGGCAAGAGACCCAGTACTTC.

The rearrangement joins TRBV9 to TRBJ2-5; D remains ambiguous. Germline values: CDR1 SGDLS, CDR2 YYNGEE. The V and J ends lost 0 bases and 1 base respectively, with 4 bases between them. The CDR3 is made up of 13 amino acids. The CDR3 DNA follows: TGTGCCAGCAGCGTAGCGAGCCAAGAGACCCAGTACTTC. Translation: CASSVASQETQYF. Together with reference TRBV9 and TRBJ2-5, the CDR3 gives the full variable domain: DSGVTQTPKHLITATGQRVTLRCSPRSGDLSVYWYQQSLDQGLQFLIQYYNGEERAKGNILERFSAQQFPDLHSELNLSSLELGDSALYFCASSVASQETQYFGPGTRLLVL.

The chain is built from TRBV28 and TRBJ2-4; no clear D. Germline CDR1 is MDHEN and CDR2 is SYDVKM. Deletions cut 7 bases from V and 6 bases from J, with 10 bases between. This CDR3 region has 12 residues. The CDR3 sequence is CASIGQRNIQYF. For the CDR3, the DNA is TGTGCCAGCATCGGGCAGAGAAACATTCAGTACTTC.

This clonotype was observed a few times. The chain's CDR3 is CATTQDRNYGYTF. CDR3 in DNA: TGTGCCACCACCCAGGACAGAAACTATGGCTACACCTTC. The V gene is TRBV15, the J gene TRBJ1-2, with D perhaps matching TRBD1 (6 bases). V was pared by 7 bases and J by 2 bases, with 11 bases between. CDR3 size: 13 residues. CDR1 and CDR2 from the germline V gene are LNHNV and YYDKDF (reference sequence).

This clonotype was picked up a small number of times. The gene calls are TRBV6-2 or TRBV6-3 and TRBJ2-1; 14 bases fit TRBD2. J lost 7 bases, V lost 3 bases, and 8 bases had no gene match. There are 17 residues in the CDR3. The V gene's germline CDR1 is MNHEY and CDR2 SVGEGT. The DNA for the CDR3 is TGTGCCAGCAGTTATTCCGGACTAGCGGGGGGACCAAATGAGCAGTTCTTC. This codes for CASSYSGLAGGPNEQFF.

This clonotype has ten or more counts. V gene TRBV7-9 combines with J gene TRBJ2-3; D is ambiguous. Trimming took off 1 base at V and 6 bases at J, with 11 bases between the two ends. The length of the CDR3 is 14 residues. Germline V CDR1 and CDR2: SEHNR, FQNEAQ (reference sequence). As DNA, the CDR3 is TGTGCCAGCAGCTTAGGGTCCCCTTGGGATACGCAGTATTTT. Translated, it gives CASSLGSPWDTQYF.

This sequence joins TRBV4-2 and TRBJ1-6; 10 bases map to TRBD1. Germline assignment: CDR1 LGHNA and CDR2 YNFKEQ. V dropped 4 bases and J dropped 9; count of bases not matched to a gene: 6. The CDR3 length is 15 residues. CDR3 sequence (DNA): TGTGCCAGCAGCCCTAGAGGACAGGGGGGTTCACCCCTCCACTTT. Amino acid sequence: CASSPRGQGGSPLHF.

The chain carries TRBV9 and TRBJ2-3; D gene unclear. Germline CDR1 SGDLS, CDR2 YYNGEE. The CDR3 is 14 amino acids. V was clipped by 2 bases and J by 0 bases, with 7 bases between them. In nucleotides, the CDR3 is TGTGCCAGCAGCGTCGGTTATAGCACAGATACGCAGTATTTT. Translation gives CASSVGYSTDTQYF.

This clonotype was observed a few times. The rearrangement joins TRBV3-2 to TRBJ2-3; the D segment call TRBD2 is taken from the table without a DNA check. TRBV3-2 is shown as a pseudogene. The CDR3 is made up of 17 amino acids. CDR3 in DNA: TGTGCCAGCAGCCATAAATTGGCGGGGGGGCAATCAAATACGCAGTATTTT. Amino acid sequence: CASSHKLAGGQSNTQYF.

CDR3 DNA sequence: TGTGCCAGCAGCTCCAAAGGGTCATACCCGAACACTGAAGCTTTCTTT. Translation gives CASSSKGSYPNTEAFF. V gene TRBV7-3 combines with J gene TRBJ1-1; unclear D gene. Germline V gene sequence: CDR1 SGHTA, CDR2 FQGTGA. The CDR3 extends over 16 amino acids. V shed 4 bases and J shed 1 base, with 16 bases lying between them.

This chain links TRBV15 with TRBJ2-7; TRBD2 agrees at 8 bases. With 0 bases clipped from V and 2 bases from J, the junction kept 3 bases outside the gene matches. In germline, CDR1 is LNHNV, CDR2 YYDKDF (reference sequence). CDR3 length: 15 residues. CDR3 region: CATSRDTSGAYEQYV. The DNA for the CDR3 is TGTGCCACCAGCAGAGATACTAGCGGAGCCTACGAGCAGTACGTC.

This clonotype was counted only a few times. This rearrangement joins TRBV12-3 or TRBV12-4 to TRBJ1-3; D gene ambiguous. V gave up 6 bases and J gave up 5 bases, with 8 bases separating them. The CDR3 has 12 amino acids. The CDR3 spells CASSLQRNTIYF. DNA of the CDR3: TGTGCCAGCAGCCTACAGAGAAACACCATATATTTT.

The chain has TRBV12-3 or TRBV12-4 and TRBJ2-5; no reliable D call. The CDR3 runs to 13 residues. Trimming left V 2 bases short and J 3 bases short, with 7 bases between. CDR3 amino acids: CASSLFDKETQYF. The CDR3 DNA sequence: TGTGCCAGCAGTTTATTTGATAAAGAGACCCAGTACTTC.

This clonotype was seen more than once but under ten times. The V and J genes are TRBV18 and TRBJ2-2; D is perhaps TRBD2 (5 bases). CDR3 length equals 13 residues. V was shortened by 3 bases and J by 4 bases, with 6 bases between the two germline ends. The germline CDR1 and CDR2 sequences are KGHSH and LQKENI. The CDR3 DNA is TGTGCCAGCTCACCCGGGATCACCGGGGAGCTGTTTTTT. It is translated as CASSPGITGELFF.

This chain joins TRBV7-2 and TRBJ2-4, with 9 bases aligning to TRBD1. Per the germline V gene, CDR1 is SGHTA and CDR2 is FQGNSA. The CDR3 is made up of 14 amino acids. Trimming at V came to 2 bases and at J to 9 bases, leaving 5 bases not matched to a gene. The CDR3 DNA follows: TGTGCCAGCAGCTTAATTAAGACAGGGGGCATTCAGTACTTC. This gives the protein CASSLIKTGGIQYF.

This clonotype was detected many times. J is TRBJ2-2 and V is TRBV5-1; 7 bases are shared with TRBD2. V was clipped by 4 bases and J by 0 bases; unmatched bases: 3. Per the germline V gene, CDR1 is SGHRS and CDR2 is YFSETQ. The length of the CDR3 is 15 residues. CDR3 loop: CASSPSGTNTGELFF. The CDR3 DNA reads TGCGCCAGCAGCCCGAGCGGGACGAACACCGGGGAGCTGTTTTTT.

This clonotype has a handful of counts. The CDR3 loop reads CATSGAGTGNTEAFF. DNA for the CDR3: TGTGCCACCAGCGGAGCCGGGACAGGGAACACTGAAGCTTTCTTT. The V gene is TRBV15, the J gene TRBJ1-1; 8 bases fit TRBD1. In germline, CDR1 is LNHNV, CDR2 YYDKDF (reference sequence). Losses at the gene ends were 5 bases for V and 1 base for J; bases not matched to a gene: 6. CDR3 size: 15 residues. The full variable domain, with the rest looked up from reference TRBV15 and TRBJ1-1, is DAMVIQNPRYQVTQFGKPVTLSCSQTLNHNVMYWYQQKSSQAPKLLFHYYDKDFNNEADTPDNFQSRRPNTSFCFLDIRSPGLGDTAMYLCATSGAGTGNTEAFFGQGTRLTVV.

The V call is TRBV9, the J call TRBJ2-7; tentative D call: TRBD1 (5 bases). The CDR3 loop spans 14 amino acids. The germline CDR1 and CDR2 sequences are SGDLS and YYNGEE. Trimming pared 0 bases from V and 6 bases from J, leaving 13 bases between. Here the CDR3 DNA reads TGTGCCAGCAGCGTAGAAGGTAGGGGTGGCGAGCAGTACTTC. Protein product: CASSVEGRGGEQYF.

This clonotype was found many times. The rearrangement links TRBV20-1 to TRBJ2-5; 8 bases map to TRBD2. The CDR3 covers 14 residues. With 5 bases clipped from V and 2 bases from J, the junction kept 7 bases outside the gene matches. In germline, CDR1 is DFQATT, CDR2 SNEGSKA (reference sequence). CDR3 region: CSAPRGARQETQYF. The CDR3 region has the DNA TGCAGTGCTCCGCGGGGGGCCAGGCAAGAGACCCAGTACTTC.

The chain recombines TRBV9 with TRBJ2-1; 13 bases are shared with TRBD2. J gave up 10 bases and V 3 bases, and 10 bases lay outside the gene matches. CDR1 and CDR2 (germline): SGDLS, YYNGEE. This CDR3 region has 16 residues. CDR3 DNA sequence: TGTGCCAGCAGCGAGTTACTAGCGGGGGGGCTGGAGGAGCAGTTCTTC. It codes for CASSELLAGGLEEQFF.

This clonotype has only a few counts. CDR3 nucleotide sequence: TGCAGTGCTAGATCGGGAGGTACTAACACTGAAGCTTTCTTT. Translated, it gives CSARSGGTNTEAFF. The chain uses TRBV20-1 and TRBJ1-1; D unclear. Per the germline V gene, CDR1 is DFQATT and CDR2 is SNEGSKA (reference sequence). V was shortened by 2 bases and J by 2 bases, with 12 bases between the two germline ends. CDR3 length: 14 amino acids.

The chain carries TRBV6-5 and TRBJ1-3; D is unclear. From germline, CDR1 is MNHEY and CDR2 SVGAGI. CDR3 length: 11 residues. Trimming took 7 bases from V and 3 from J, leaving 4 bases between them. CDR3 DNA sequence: TGTGCCAGCAACAATGGAAACACCATATATTTT. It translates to CASNNGNTIYF.